The 20 T cell receptor beta chains presented below share a single source sample, sequenced in a study of tumor-infiltrating lymphocytes in localized non-small cell lung cancer. Profiling relied on immunoSEQ multiplex PCR, and the TCRdb table lists in-frame clones only, not all of them. In the table there are approximately 12,000 clones, about 84% of which are singletons. The sequencing input was uninvolved lung tissue not adjacent to the tumor. The receptors derive from a human donor with non-small cell lung cancer.

The chain couples TRBV5-1 to TRBJ1-1; 12 bases fit TRBD1. J was trimmed by 4 bases and V by 5 bases; bases with no gene match: 9. Germline V CDR1 and CDR2: SGHRS, YFSETQ. The CDR3 extends over 16 amino acids. The CDR3 region is CASSLPGQGASTEAFF. The CDR3 bases are TGCGCCAGCAGTTTGCCGGGACAGGGGGCAAGCACTGAAGCTTTCTTT.

The genes are TRBV9 and TRBJ2-6; 9 bases map to TRBD1. The CDR3 is 19 amino acids. Unmatched junction bases numbered 10, after V lost 3 bases and J lost 0 bases. The germline V gene encodes CDR1 SGDLS and CDR2 YYNGEE. The DNA for the CDR3 is TGTGCCAGCAGCGCTCCTCCGGGACAGGGTTTCTCTGGGGCCAACGTCCTGACTTTC. Translated, it gives CASSAPPGQGFSGANVLTF. The full variable domain, rest sourced from reference TRBV9 and TRBJ2-6, is DSGVTQTPKHLITATGQRVTLRCSPRSGDLSVYWYQQSLDQGLQFLIQYYNGEERAKGNILERFSAQQFPDLHSELNLSSLELGDSALYFCASSAPPGQGFSGANVLTFGAGSRLTVL.

The chain couples TRBV7-2 to TRBJ1-1, with D possibly being TRBD1 (5 bases). Germline V CDR1 and CDR2: SGHTA, FQGNSA. V was trimmed by 3 bases and J by 7 bases, leaving 15 bases between them. CDR3 length: 14 residues. The DNA of the CDR3 is TGTGCCAGCAGCTTTTCGGCAGGGAGTAATGAAGCTTTCTTT. This translates into CASSFSAGSNEAFF.

The chain is built from TRBV5-1 and TRBJ2-7; TRBD1 matches 7 bases. V lost 2 bases and J lost 3; bases outside the gene matches: 2. Germline V gives CDR1 SGHRS, CDR2 YFSETQ. The CDR3 is 13 amino acids. Written as DNA, the CDR3 is TGCGCCAGCAGCTTCGGGACAGACTACGAGCAGTACTTC. Protein sequence: CASSFGTDYEQYF.

This chain uses TRBV30 with TRBJ2-1, with D perhaps TRBD2 (7 bases). CDR3 size: 15 residues. Germline CDR1 GTSNPN, CDR2 SVGIG (reference sequence). The V end lost 2 bases, the J end lost 7 bases, and 18 bases lay between the germline ends. The CDR3 region has the DNA TGTGCCTGGAGTCCCCCCCCTGGGGGGGCAAATGAGCAGTTCTTC. This gives the protein CAWSPPPGGANEQFF.

The CDR3: CASRLNRGESPLHF. CDR3 coding DNA: TGTGCCAGCAGACTAAATAGGGGAGAGTCACCCCTCCACTTT. The chain recombines TRBV5-5 with TRBJ1-6; maybe TRBD1 (5 bases). Germline CDR1 SGHKS, CDR2 YYEKEE (reference sequence). The CDR3 extends over 14 amino acids. The ends were cut back, 5 bases at V and 10 bases at J, with 16 bases in the middle.

The V gene is TRBV20-1, the J gene TRBJ2-7, with 7 positions matching TRBD2. The germline V gene encodes CDR1 DFQATT and CDR2 SNEGSKA (reference sequence). This CDR3 contains 11 residues. The CDR3 region has the DNA TGCGGGGGACTATTTGTCAACGAGCAGTACTTC. Protein: CGGLFVNEQYF.

The chain employs TRBV6-1 and TRBJ1-1, with D unresolved. The CDR3 covers 14 residues. The V end lost 4 bases, the J end lost 0 bases, and 9 bases lay between the germline ends. In germline, CDR1 is MNHNS, CDR2 SASEGT. The CDR3 spells CASSVEFLNTEAFF. DNA for the CDR3: TGTGCCAGCAGTGTAGAATTTTTGAACACTGAAGCTTTCTTT.

This clone was counted once. V usage is TRBV6-1 and J usage is TRBJ1-4; 8 bases line up with TRBD1. The length of the CDR3 is 16 residues. CDR1 and CDR2 (germline): MNHNS, SASEGT. With V trimmed by 2 bases and J by 6 bases, 8 bases remained unmatched. CDR3 sequence: CASSESAGRGHEKLFF. The CDR3 nucleotides read TGTGCCAGCAGTGAATCCGCGGGCAGGGGGCATGAAAAACTGTTTTTT.

This clone came up once. The chain is built from TRBV4-1 and TRBJ2-1; 15 positions match TRBD2. The length of the CDR3 is 17 residues. J was trimmed by 7 bases and V by 4 bases; bases with no gene match: 8. Looked up from germline, CDR1 is MGHRA and CDR2 is YSYEKL. The CDR3 sequence is CASSPRTSGGALNEQFF. The CDR3 DNA is TGCGCCAGCAGCCCGCGGACTAGCGGGGGGGCCTTGAATGAGCAGTTCTTC.

The chain combines TRBV7-9 with TRBJ2-5; no definite D call. CDR3 length: 12 residues. The germline V gene has CDR1 SEHNR and CDR2 FQNEAQ (reference sequence). Trimming stripped 5 bases from V and 5 bases from J, with 9 bases between. In nucleotides, the CDR3 is TGTGCCAGCAGCCCGCCGCACGAGACCCAGTACTTC. This encodes CASSPPHETQYF.

CDR3 sequence: CASSQDRATGNYGYTF. The CDR3 nucleotides read TGCGCCAGCAGCCAAGATCGGGCGACGGGAAACTATGGCTACACCTTC. The chain combines TRBV4-3 with TRBJ1-2; D is unclear. The CDR3 has 16 amino acids. V was cut by 0 bases and J by 2 bases, with 13 bases left in between. Per the germline V gene, CDR1 is LGHNA and CDR2 is YSLEER.

The V gene is TRBV6-5, the J gene TRBJ1-1; D ambiguous. The germline V and J ends were trimmed by 5 bases and 0 bases, with 13 bases remaining between them. This CDR3 is built from 15 residues. CDR1 and CDR2 from the germline V gene are MNHEY and SVGAGI. CDR3 sequence: CASSTTPGLNTEAFF. The CDR3 bases are TGTGCCAGCAGTACAACCCCGGGGTTGAACACTGAAGCTTTCTTT.

Relative to its sample, this clone is medium-sized (0.01 to 0.1%). The chain combines TRBV5-4 with TRBJ1-6, with 8 bases that match TRBD1. The CDR3 is 16 amino acids. V was clipped by 4 bases and J by 6 bases; unmatched bases: 9. The germline gives CDR1 SGHNT, CDR2 YYREEE (reference sequence). For the CDR3, the DNA is TGTGCCAGCAGCCCCGGACAGGGCGCGATTAATTCACCCCTCCACTTT. Translating it yields CASSPGQGAINSPLHF.

V and J are TRBV5-1 and TRBJ1-4; D gene unclear. Looked up from germline, CDR1 is SGHRS and CDR2 is YFSETQ. This CDR3 has 14 amino acids. V was shortened by 5 bases and J by 8 bases, with 16 bases between the two germline ends. CDR3 sequence reads: CASRSTVSGEKLFF. The CDR3 DNA is TGCGCCAGCAGGAGCACGGTCAGTGGGGAAAAACTGTTTTTT.

This clone has a single count. CDR3 residues: CASSFLPGSSTDTQYF. The CDR3, as DNA: TGTGCCAGCAGCTTTTTGCCCGGGTCGAGCACAGATACGCAGTATTTT. The chain uses TRBV7-7 and TRBJ2-3; no clear D. Germline CDR1 reads SSHAT; CDR2 reads FNYEAQ (reference sequence). The CDR3 runs to 16 residues. V gave up 3 bases and J gave up 0 bases, with 13 bases separating them.

This rearrangement joins TRBV6-5 to TRBJ1-1, with no clear D. The CDR3 sequence is 14 residues long. From germline, CDR1 is MNHEY and CDR2 SVGAGI. Trimming removed 2 bases from V and 0 bases from J, with 7 bases in between. The CDR3 loop is CASSYADMNTEAFF. For the CDR3, the DNA is TGTGCCAGCAGTTACGCAGACATGAACACTGAAGCTTTCTTT.

The rearrangement links TRBV28 to TRBJ1-2; TRBD1 matches 9 bases. This CDR3 has 17 amino acids. V lost 6 bases to trimming and J lost 7 bases; unmatched junction nucleotides: 18. The germline CDR1 and CDR2 sequences are MDHEN and SYDVKM. In DNA form, the CDR3 reads TGTGCCAGCAGCCACCCCCTGGGACAGGGTCCTCCGGGTGGCTACACCTTC. Residues: CASSHPLGQGPPGGYTF.

This clone has more than one count but fewer than ten. The gene calls are TRBV2 and TRBJ1-1; the D gene is possibly TRBD1 (5 bases). This CDR3 has 14 residues. V dropped 6 bases and J dropped 4 bases, with 15 bases sitting between them. Germline-derived CDR1 and CDR2 are SNHLY and FYNNEI. DNA for the CDR3: TGTGCCAGCAGACAACAGGATCGTTTCACTGAAGCTTTCTTT. This encodes CASRQQDRFTEAFF.

This clone was seen a few times. An end of the junction does not agree with germline; a read error may underlie this. The chain employs TRBV4-3 and TRBJ2-3; D gene uncertain. This CDR3 spans 15 amino acids. Germline CDR1 reads LGHNA; CDR2 reads YSLEER. CDR3 nucleotides: TGCGCCAGCAGCCAAGATAAGGGTGGCACTGATACGCAGTATTTT. Amino acid sequence: CASSQDKGGTDTQYF.